The 17 T cell receptor beta chains presented below share a single source sample, sequenced in a study of blood T cells in healthy people across ages. PCR was performed a second time for about 6 to 12 cycles using a sample-barcoded 5' primer and a J-beta primer mix. TCRdb processed the 5' RACE reads anew with MiXCR; each CDR3 protein has one entry. The table records some 710,000 distinct CDR3 sequences, 20% to 25% of them present only once. Specimen: blood. The receptors were gathered from a man in his 70s in good health.

The CDR3 here is CSARDPHGARSTDTQYF. The CDR3 DNA is TGCAGTGCTAGAGATCCTCACGGGGCCAGGAGCACAGATACGCAGTATTTT. The chain uses TRBV20-1 and TRBJ2-3; D might be TRBD1 or TRBD2, each matching 5 bases. The length of the CDR3 is 17 residues. Germline V lookup: CDR1 DFQATT, CDR2 SNEGSKA (reference sequence). V was clipped by 0 bases and J by 0 bases, with 16 bases between them.

This clonotype was counted only a few times. V is TRBV5-1 and J is TRBJ2-3; D tentatively reads TRBD1 or TRBD2 (6 bases each). This CDR3 contains 17 residues. Trimming left V 4 bases short and J 3 bases short, with 21 bases between. Germline V gene lookup returns CDR1 SGHRS and CDR2 YFSETQ. CDR3 nucleotides: TGCGCCAGCAGCACCGGGACTGGACAGATGTGGACAGATACGCAGTATTTT. Its translation is CASSTGTGQMWTDTQYF.

The CDR3 here is CASSSVGGGSTDTQYF. The CDR3 DNA follows: TGTGCCAGCAGCTCCGTCGGCGGGGGGAGCACAGATACGCAGTATTTT. This chain connects TRBV7-9 to TRBJ2-3; 8 nucleotides line up with TRBD2. Trimming cost V 4 bases and J 0 bases; bases outside gene matches: 6. CDR1 SEHNR and CDR2 FQNEAQ come from the germline V gene (reference sequence). CDR3 length: 16 residues.

Only a few counts were recorded for this clonotype. The chain is built from TRBV5-1 and TRBJ2-4; weak D call: TRBD1 (5 bases). Trimming pared 1 base from V and 0 bases from J, leaving 11 bases between. The germline CDR1 and CDR2 sequences are SGHRS and YFSETQ. This CDR3 has 16 amino acids. CDR3 coding DNA: TGCGCCAGCAGCTTGCTCCAGGGAACAGCCAAAAACATTCAGTACTTC. It encodes CASSLLQGTAKNIQYF.

Points on this clonotype: This may arise from a read error, as a much more abundant clone is one base away. The chain couples TRBV3-1 to TRBJ2-4, with 10 bases aligning to TRBD1. J gave up 9 bases and V 6 bases, and 8 bases lay outside the gene matches. CDR1 and CDR2 from the germline V gene are LGHDT and YNNKEL (reference sequence). CDR3 length: 14 amino acids. This CDR3 is CASRSGTGAGIQYF. The DNA for the CDR3 is TGTGCCAGCAGATCCGGGACAGGGGCCGGCATTCAGTACTTC. Filled out from reference TRBV3-1 and TRBJ2-4, the complete variable domain reads DTAVSQTPKYLVTQMGNDKSIKCEQNLGHDTMYWYKQDSKKFLKIMFSYNNKELIINETVPNRFSPKSPDKAHLNLHINSLELGDSAVYFCASRSGTGAGIQYFGAGTRLSVL.

This clonotype was recorded a few times. The chain employs TRBV24-1 and TRBJ2-5; D is unclear. Trimming removed 0 bases at V and 5 bases at J, with 3 bases between. The CDR3 is made up of 12 amino acids. Per germline, CDR1 KGHDR and CDR2 SFDVKD. CDR3 nucleotides: TGTGCCACCAGTGATTTGTGGGAGACCCAGTACTTC. Translated, it gives CATSDLWETQYF.

V is TRBV20-1 and J is TRBJ2-7; 11 bases map to TRBD2. CDR3 length equals 15 residues. Losses at the gene ends were 0 bases for V and 3 bases for J; bases not matched to a gene: 4. Germline assignment: CDR1 DFQATT and CDR2 SNEGSKA (reference sequence). CDR3: CSARDGTSGLYEQYF. The CDR3 DNA follows: TGCAGTGCTAGAGACGGGACTAGCGGCCTCTACGAGCAGTACTTC.

This clonotype was seen only a few times. DNA of the CDR3: TGCAGTGCTGCCAAGGGGACTAGCGGCGAGCAGTACGTC. Residues: CSAAKGTSGEQYV. This chain connects TRBV20-1 to TRBJ2-7, with 11 bases matching TRBD2. J gave up 6 bases and V 5 bases, and 6 bases lay outside the gene matches. The CDR3 extends over 13 amino acids. From germline, CDR1 is DFQATT and CDR2 SNEGSKA (reference sequence).

This chain joins TRBV7-2 and TRBJ2-1, with D perhaps TRBD2 (6 bases). This CDR3 comprises 13 residues. CDR1 and CDR2 from the germline V gene are SGHTA and FQGNSA. V lost 5 bases and J 9 bases, leaving 14 bases between the germline ends. The CDR3 nucleotides are TGTGCCAGCAGCCTCTTTCGGGGGATTGAGCAGTTCTTC. It specifies CASSLFRGIEQFF.

The rearrangement uses TRBV3-1 and TRBJ2-2, with D possibly being TRBD2 (6 bases). The V gene lost 4 bases and the J gene lost 1 base, with 13 bases spanning the gap. This CDR3 is built from 16 residues. Looked up from germline, CDR1 is LGHDT and CDR2 is YNNKEL (reference sequence). The CDR3 nucleotides are TGTGCCAGCAGCCCGACCTGGGAGGTGAACACCGGGGAGCTGTTTTTT. Its translation is CASSPTWEVNTGELFF.

The J gene is TRBJ1-4, the V gene TRBV11-2; D not resolved. The V gene lost 5 bases and the J gene lost 3 bases, with 13 bases spanning the gap. Germline-derived CDR1 and CDR2 are SGHAT and FQNNGV. The CDR3 contains 15 residues. The CDR3 DNA reads as TGTGCCAGCAGCCCCCAGCTCGCGGCTAATGAAAAACTGTTTTTT. It is translated as CASSPQLAANEKLFF.

This clonotype was observed a few times. This rearrangement joins TRBV24-1 to TRBJ2-3, with TRBD2 matching 9 bases. Germline-derived CDR1 and CDR2 are KGHDR and SFDVKD. The J segment lost 4 bases and the V segment lost 9 bases, leaving 1 base of the junction unmatched. The CDR3 totals 12 residues. CDR3 in amino acids: CATAGGPDTQYF. CDR3 coding DNA: TGTGCCACCGCGGGAGGGCCAGATACGCAGTATTTT.

This clonotype appeared many times. The gene calls are TRBV14 and TRBJ2-2; unclear D gene. There are 13 residues in the CDR3. V was cut by 3 bases and J by 4 bases, with 6 bases left in between. CDR1 and CDR2 from the germline V gene are SGHDN and FVKESK. CDR3 nucleotides: TGTGCCAGCAGCCAGGGCGTCACCGGGGAGCTGTTTTTT. This codes for CASSQGVTGELFF.

The V gene is TRBV5-1, the J gene TRBJ2-3, with 7 bases lining up with TRBD1. The germline V gene encodes CDR1 SGHRS and CDR2 YFSETQ. V lost 0 bases to trimming and J lost 1 base; unmatched junction nucleotides: 2. This CDR3 contains 15 residues. The CDR3 DNA follows: TGCGCCAGCAGCTTGGAAGGGACAGGCACAGATACGCAGTATTTT. This encodes CASSLEGTGTDTQYF.

This clonotype was seen at least ten times. The V and J genes are TRBV20-1 and TRBJ1-5, with 7 bases aligning to TRBD1. After removal of 1 base from V and 0 bases from J, the junction contained 6 bases not matched to a gene. Germline lookup yields CDR1 DFQATT and CDR2 SNEGSKA (reference sequence). This CDR3 contains 16 residues. CDR3 loop: CSARGQGGVSNQPQHF. CDR3 nucleotide sequence: TGCAGTGCTAGAGGACAGGGAGGGGTTAGCAATCAGCCCCAGCATTTT.

This rearrangement joins TRBV9 to TRBJ1-1, with a weak D call TRBD1 (6 bases). CDR3 size: 15 residues. Germline CDR1 and CDR2: SGDLS and YYNGEE. V shed 4 bases and J shed 5 bases, with 18 bases lying between them. Here the CDR3 reads CASSPDPGARTEAFF. CDR3 nucleotides: TGTGCCAGCAGCCCCGATCCGGGGGCGCGTACTGAAGCTTTCTTT.

This clonotype was seen a handful of times. V is TRBV29-1 and J is TRBJ1-1, with TRBD1 matching over 8 bases. Germline CDR1 is SQVTM and CDR2 is ANQGSEA. J gave up 1 base and V 8 bases, and 12 bases lay outside the gene matches. There are 15 residues in the CDR3. CDR3 DNA: TGCAGCATCCGAGCAGGACAGGGTTCGAACACTGAAGCTTTCTTT. Protein sequence: CSIRAGQGSNTEAFF.